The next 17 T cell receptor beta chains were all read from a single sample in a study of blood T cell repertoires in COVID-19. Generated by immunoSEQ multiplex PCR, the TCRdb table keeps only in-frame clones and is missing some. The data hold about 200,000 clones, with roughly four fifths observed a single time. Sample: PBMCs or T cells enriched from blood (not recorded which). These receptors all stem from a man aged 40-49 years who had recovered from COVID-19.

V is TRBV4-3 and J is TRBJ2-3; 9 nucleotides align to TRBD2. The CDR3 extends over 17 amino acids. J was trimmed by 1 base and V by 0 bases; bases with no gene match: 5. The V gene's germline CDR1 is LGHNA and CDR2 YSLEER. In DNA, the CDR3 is TGCGCCAGCAGCCAAGAAACGACTAGCGGCGGCACAGATACGCAGTATTTT. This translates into CASSQETTSGGTDTQYF.

CDR3 nucleotide sequence: TGTGCCAGCAGCTTACCGACTCCAACATATGGCTACACCTTC. Protein product: CASSLPTPTYGYTF. V is TRBV7-9 and J is TRBJ1-2, with unresolved D. Germline V gene data show CDR1 as SEHNR and CDR2 as FQNEAQ (reference sequence). This CDR3 spans 14 amino acids. The ends were cut back, 2 bases at V and 5 bases at J, with 12 bases in the middle. Combining the CDR3 with reference TRBV7-9 and TRBJ1-2 gives the whole variable domain DTGVSQNPRHKITKRGQNVTFRCDPISEHNRLYWYRQTLGQGPEFLTYFQNEAQLEKSRLLSDRFSAERPKGSFSTLEIQRTEQGDSAMYLCASSLPTPTYGYTFGSGTRLTVV.

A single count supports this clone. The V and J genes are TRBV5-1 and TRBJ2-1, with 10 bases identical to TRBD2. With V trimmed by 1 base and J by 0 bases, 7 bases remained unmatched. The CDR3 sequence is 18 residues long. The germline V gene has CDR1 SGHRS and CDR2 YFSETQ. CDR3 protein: CASSLIPTSGYSYNEQFF. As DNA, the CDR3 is TGCGCCAGCAGCTTGATCCCGACTAGCGGGTACTCCTACAATGAGCAGTTCTTC.

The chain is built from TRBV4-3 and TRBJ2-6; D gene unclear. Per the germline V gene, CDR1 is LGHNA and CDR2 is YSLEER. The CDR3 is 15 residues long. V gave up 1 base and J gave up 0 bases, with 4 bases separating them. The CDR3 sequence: CASSQAYSGANVLTF. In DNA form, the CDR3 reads TGCGCCAGCAGCCAAGCCTACTCTGGGGCCAACGTCCTGACTTTC.

CDR3 sequence reads: CASSPGEDSPLHF. The CDR3 DNA follows: TGTGCCAGCAGCCCCGGGGAGGATTCACCCCTCCACTTT. The chain employs TRBV5-4 and TRBJ1-6; D call uncertain. Germline loops: CDR1 SGHNT, CDR2 YYREEE (reference sequence). This CDR3 region has 13 residues. V dropped 4 bases and J dropped 8 bases, with 10 bases sitting between them.

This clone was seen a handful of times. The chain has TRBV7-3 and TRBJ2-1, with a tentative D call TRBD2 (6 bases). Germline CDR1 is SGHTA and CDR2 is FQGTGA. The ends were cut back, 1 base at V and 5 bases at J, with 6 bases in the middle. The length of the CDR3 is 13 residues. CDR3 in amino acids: CASSLRTNNEQFF. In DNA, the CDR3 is TGTGCCAGCAGCTTAAGGACTAACAATGAGCAGTTCTTC.

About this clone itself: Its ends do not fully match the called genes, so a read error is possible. The CDR3 loop is CASSLSTAYKQYF. The CDR3 coding sequence is TGTGCCAGCAGTTTATCTACAGCCTACAAGCAGTACTTC. The chain links TRBV28 to TRBJ2-7, with no clear D. CDR3 length: 13 residues. Germline-derived CDR1 and CDR2 are MDHEN and SYDVKM.

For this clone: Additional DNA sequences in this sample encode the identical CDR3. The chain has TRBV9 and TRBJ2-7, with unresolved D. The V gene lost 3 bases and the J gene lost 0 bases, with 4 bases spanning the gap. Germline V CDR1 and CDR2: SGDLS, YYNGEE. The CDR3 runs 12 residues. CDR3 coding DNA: TGTGCCAGCAGCGGGAGCTCCTACGAGCAGTACTTC. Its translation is CASSGSSYEQYF.

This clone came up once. CDR3 DNA sequence: TGTGCCAGCAGCTTCGGACATAACTCCTACAATGAGCAGTTCTTC. It yields the protein CASSFGHNSYNEQFF. The chain joins TRBV11-2 to TRBJ2-1, with D possibly matching TRBD1 (5 bases). The V end lost 3 bases, the J end lost 0 bases, and 9 bases lay between the germline ends. The CDR3 length is 15 residues. Germline V gives CDR1 SGHAT, CDR2 FQNNGV.

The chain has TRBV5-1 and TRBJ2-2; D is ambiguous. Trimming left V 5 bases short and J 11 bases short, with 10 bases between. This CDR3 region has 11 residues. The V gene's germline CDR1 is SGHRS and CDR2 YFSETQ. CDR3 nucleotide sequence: TGCGCCAGCAGGGCCAGTGGCGAGCTGTTTTTT. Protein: CASRASGELFF.

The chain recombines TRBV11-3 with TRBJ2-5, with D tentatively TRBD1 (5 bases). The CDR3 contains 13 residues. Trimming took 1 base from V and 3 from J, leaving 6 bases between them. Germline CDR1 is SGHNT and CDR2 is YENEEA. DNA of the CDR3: TGTGCCAGCAGCTTAGGCAGGGAAGAGACCCAGTACTTC. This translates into CASSLGREETQYF.

CDR3 DNA sequence: TGTGCCAGCAGCCTTCCGGTTTCTAGCACAGATACGCAGTATTTT. Translation: CASSLPVSSTDTQYF. This chain uses TRBV7-2 with TRBJ2-3; D is unresolved. V was pared by 5 bases and J by 0 bases, with 12 bases between. CDR3 length: 15 residues. Germline V gene sequence: CDR1 SGHTA, CDR2 FQGNSA.

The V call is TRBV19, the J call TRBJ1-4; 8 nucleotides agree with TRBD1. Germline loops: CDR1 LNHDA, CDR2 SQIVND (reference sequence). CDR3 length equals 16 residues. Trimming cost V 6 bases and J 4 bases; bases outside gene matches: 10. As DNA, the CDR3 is TGTGCCAGTAGCAAACTTATACAGGGGGTTAATGAAAAACTGTTTTTT. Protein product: CASSKLIQGVNEKLFF.

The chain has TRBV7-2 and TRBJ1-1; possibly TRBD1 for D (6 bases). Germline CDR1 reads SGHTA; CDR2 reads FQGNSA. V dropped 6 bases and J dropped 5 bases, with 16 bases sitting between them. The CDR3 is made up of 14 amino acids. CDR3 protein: CASSPTGKRTEAFF. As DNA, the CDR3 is TGTGCCAGCAGTCCAACAGGGAAGCGGACTGAAGCTTTCTTT.

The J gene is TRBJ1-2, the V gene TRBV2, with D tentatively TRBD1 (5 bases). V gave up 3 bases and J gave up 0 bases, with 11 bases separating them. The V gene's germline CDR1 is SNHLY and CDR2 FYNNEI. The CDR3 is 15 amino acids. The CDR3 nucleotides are TGTGCCAGCAGTGATCTTCAGGGATCTAACTATGGCTACACCTTC. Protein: CASSDLQGSNYGYTF.

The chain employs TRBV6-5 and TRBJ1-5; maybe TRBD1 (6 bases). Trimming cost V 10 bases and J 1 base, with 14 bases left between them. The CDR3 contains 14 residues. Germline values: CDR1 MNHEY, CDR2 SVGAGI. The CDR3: CATRGAGSNQPQHF. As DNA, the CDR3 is TGTGCCACCCGGGGGGCAGGGAGCAATCAGCCCCAGCATTTT.

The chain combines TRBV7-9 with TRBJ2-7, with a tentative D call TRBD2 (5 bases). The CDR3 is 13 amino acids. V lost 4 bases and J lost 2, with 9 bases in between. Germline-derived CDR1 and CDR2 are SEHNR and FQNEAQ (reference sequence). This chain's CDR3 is CASSSEGAYEQYF. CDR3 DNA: TGTGCCAGCAGCTCCGAGGGCGCCTACGAGCAGTACTTC.